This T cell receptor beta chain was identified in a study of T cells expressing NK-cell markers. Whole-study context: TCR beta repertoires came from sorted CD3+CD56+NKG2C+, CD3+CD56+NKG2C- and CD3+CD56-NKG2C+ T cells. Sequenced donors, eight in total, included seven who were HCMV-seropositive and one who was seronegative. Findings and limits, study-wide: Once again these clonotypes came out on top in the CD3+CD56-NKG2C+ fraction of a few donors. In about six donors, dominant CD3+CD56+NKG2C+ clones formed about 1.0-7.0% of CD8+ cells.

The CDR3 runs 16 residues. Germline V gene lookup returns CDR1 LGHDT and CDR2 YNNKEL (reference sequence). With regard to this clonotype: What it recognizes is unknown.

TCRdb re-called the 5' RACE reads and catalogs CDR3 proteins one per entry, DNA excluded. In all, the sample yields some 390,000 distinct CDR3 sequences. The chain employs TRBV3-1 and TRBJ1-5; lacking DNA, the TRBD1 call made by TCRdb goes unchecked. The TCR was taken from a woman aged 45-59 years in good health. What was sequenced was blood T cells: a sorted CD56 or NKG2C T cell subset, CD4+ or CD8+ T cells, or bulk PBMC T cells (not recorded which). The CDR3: CASSPKGGFGNQPQHF.